This entry features one T cell receptor (beta chain) sequence. Its binding antigen is unknown. No base qualities exist here, and no much larger clone lies one base off it. Amplification of TCR beta CDR3 regions was carried out from RNA transcripts. The TCR CDR3 was subjected to a first round of RT-PCR using the HTBI primer set and the Qiagen OneStep RT-PCR kit. A second multiplex PCR round built the libraries, followed by size selection and purification. Libraries were sequenced paired-end with 100 bp reads on an Illumina HiSeq2000. Per the source publication's procedure: SOAPnuke was used to process the raw data, with reads discarded if the reads contained adapters or uncalled bases, had a mean Phred below 15, or lacked an exact constant-primer or identifier match. COPE v1.2.5 was used to merge high-quality paired reads, and clonotypes were defined as unique nucleotide sequences. MiTCR v1.1 was used to align clonotypes to the IMGT TRBV, TRBD and TRBJ reference segments. The analysis was restricted to V-J combinations with a frequency above 0.0001, which together covered just over 99% of the repertoires. The TCS score was defined as F50 (clonal expansion) divided by E x V (chaos), with BLOSUM62-based TCRdist calculated between CDR3 peptides within each V-J. Welch's t-statistics and random forest reduced fewer than 550 V-J features to about 12, which were used in a naive Bayes classifier (R e1071). The public reads were reanalyzed by TCRdb: fastp trimming at Q25, MiXCR alignment, in-frame beta chains only. Rows are unified per CDR3 protein, each entry keeping the most common DNA and genes. The V and J calls here are based on TCRdb, not the publication. This sample gives 700,000 or so distinct CDR3 sequences in total; roughly 15% of them show up just once. The ten largest clones add up to around 8.1% of the sample.

This specimen comes from a study of T cells in Graves' hyperthyroidism and ophthalmopathy (dated by TCRdb to the late 2010s). For context, the study as a whole: Peripheral blood was collected at initial diagnosis, before any treatment. A discovery cohort of approximately 100 patients, roughly 45 with Graves' ophthalmopathy and approximately 57 with stable Graves' hyperthyroidism, was used to find distinguishing TCR V-J signatures. An independent validation cohort of around 19 hyperthyroidism patients and about 16 patients who later progressed to ophthalmopathy tested prospective prediction of ophthalmopathy. The approximately 100 discovery patients were divided at random into training and test sets in a 7:3 ratio. In roughly six Graves' hyperthyroidism patients, the study also compared T-cell repertoires from thyroid tissue with T-cell repertoires from blood. Following sampling, methimazole starting at 30 mg daily was given to hyperthyroidism patients, and high-dose intravenous methylprednisolone was given to ophthalmopathy patients. The paper reports TCR Vbeta CDR3 sequencing of roughly 140 peripheral blood samples: around 45 ophthalmopathy, fewer than 85 hyperthyroidism and around 17 progressor patients. The research as a whole found: Sample size was not statistically predetermined, and blinding of investigators to group allocation was not performed. In validation, the model predicted progression to ophthalmopathy a median of roughly 6.2 months before onset, with 65% to 71% sensitivity and just under 75% specificity. A 13 V-J signature model separated ophthalmopathy from stable hyperthyroidism, with about 90% sensitivity and 81.08% specificity in cross-validation and 80%/75% in testing. Blood samples also contained most of the expanded thyroid clonotypes (frequency above 0.001), which suggests that blood repertoires may reflect thyroid immune responses.

Graves' hyperthyroidism was defined as stable when no progression to ophthalmopathy occurred over 18 months of follow-up. The hyperthyroidism patients were between 18 and 65 years old and newly diagnosed, with a disease duration of less than 2 months. The study excluded patients with uncontrolled infections, other autoimmune diseases, pregnancy or lactation. Diagnoses relied on clinical symptoms, serum thyroxine and TRAb, thyroid ultrasound and orbital computed tomography. PBMCs were isolated from about 9.1 ml of fresh peripheral blood by Ficoll-Paque density gradient centrifugation. Trizol reagent was used to extract total RNA, and RNA quality was then checked on an Agilent 2100 Bioanalyzer. Sequenced: blood. The source is a man younger than 35 with Graves' hyperthyroidism.

The DNA is TGTGCCAGCAGTTACTCGGAGGGCACAGATACGCAGTATTTT. It is translated as CASSYSEGTDTQYF. The sequence links TRBV6-5 to TRBJ2-3; the D gene is perhaps TRBD2, from 5 matching bases. Per the germline V gene, MNHEY is the CDR1 and SVGAGI is the CDR2. From cysteine to phenylalanine, the CDR3 is 14 amino acids long. The CDR3 DNA has 42 bases and is translated from base 1. The junction carries 5 bases between V and J, which are trimmed by 0 bases and 1 base respectively.